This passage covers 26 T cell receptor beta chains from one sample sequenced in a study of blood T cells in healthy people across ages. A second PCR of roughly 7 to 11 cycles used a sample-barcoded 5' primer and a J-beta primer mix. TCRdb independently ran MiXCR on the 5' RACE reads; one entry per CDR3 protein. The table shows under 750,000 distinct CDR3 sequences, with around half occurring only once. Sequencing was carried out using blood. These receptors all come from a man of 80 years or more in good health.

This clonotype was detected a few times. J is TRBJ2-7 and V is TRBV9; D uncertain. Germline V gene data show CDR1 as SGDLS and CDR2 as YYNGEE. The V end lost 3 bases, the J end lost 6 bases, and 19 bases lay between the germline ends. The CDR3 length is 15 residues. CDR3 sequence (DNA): TGTGCCAGCAGCGCCGGGCGGTCGACATTGGCCGAGCAGTACTTC. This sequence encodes CASSAGRSTLAEQYF.

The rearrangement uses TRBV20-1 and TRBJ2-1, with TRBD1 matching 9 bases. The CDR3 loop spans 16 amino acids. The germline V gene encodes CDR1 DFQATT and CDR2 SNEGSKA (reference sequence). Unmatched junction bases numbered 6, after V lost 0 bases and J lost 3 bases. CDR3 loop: CSARDARQGDYNEQFF. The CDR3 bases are TGCAGTGCTAGAGACGCGCGACAGGGGGACTACAATGAGCAGTTCTTC.

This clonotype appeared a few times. The CDR3 spells CASSLGDNGYTF. The CDR3 DNA is TGCGCCAGCAGCTTGGGCGACAATGGCTACACCTTC. The V gene is TRBV5-1, the J gene TRBJ1-2; D is ambiguous. CDR1 is SGHRS, CDR2 YFSETQ, per germline. The CDR3 sequence is 12 residues long. Trimming removed 0 bases from V and 6 bases from J, with 6 bases in between.

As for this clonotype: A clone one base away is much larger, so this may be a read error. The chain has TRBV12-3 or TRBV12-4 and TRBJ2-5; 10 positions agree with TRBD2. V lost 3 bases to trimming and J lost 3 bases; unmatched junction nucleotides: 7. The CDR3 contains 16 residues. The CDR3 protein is CASSFHVAGGKETQYF. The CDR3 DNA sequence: TGTGCCAGCAGTTTCCACGTAGCGGGGGGAAAAGAGACCCAGTACTTC.

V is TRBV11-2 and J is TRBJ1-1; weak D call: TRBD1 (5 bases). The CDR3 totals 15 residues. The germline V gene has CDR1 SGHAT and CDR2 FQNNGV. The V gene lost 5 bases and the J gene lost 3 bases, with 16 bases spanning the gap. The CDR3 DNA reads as TGTGCCAGCAGCCCCCCCCCGGCAGGGCACACTGAAGCTTTCTTT. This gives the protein CASSPPPAGHTEAFF.

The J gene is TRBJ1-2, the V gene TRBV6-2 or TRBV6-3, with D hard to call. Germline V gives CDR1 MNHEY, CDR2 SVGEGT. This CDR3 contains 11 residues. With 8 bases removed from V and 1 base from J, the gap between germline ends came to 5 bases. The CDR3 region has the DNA TGTGCCAGCGCCATTAACTATGGCTACACCTTC. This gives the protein CASAINYGYTF.

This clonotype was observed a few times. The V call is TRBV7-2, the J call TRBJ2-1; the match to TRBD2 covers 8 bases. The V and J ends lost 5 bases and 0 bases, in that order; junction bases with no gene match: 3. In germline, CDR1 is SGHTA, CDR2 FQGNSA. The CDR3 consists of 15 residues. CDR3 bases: TGTGCCAGCAGCCCTAGCGGGCCCTCCTACAATGAGCAGTTCTTC. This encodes CASSPSGPSYNEQFF.

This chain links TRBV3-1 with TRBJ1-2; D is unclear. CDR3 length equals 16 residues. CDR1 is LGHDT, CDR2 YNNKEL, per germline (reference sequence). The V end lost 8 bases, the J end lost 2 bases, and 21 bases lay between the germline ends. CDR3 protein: CASQPARTPGNYGYTF. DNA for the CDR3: TGTGCCAGCCAGCCGGCTCGGACGCCGGGAAACTATGGCTACACCTTC.

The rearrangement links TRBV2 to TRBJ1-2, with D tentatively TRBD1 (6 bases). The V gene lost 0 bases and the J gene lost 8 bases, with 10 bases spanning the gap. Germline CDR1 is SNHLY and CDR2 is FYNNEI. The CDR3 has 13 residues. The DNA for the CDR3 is TGTGCCAGCAGTGAAGCTGGGACACGAGGCTACACCTTC. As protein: CASSEAGTRGYTF. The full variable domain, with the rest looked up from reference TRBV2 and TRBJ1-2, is EPEVTQTPSHQVTQMGQEVILRCVPISNHLYFYWYRQILGQKVEFLVSFYNNEISEKSEIFDDQFSVERPDGSNFTLKIRSTKLEDSAMYFCASSEAGTRGYTFGSGTRLTVV.

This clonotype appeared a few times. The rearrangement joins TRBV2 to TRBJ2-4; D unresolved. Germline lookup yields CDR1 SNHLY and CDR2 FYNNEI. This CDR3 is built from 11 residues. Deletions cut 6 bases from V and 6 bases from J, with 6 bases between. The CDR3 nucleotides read TGTGCCAGCAGGTCCGGAAACATTCAGTACTTC. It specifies CASRSGNIQYF. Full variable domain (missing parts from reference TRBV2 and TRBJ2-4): EPEVTQTPSHQVTQMGQEVILRCVPISNHLYFYWYRQILGQKVEFLVSFYNNEISEKSEIFDDQFSVERPDGSNFTLKIRSTKLEDSAMYFCASRSGNIQYFGAGTRLSVL.

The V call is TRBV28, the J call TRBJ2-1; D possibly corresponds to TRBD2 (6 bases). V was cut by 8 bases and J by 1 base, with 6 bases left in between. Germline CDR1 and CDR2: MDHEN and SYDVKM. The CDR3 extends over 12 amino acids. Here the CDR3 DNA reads TGTGCCAGCGGGACTTCCTACAATGAGCAGTTCTTC. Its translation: CASGTSYNEQFF.

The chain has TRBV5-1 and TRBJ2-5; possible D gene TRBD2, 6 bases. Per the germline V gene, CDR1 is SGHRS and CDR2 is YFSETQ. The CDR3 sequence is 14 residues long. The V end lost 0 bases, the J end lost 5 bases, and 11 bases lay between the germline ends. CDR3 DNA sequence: TGCGCCAGCAGCTTGGTTAGCGGAAGTGAGACCCAGTACTTC. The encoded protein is CASSLVSGSETQYF.

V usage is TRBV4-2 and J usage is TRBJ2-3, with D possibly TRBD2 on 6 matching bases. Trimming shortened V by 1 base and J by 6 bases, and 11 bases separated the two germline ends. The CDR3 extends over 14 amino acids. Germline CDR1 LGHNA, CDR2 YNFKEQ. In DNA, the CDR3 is TGTGCCAGCAGCCAAGGAAGGGAGGCGGATACGCAGTATTTT. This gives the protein CASSQGREADTQYF.

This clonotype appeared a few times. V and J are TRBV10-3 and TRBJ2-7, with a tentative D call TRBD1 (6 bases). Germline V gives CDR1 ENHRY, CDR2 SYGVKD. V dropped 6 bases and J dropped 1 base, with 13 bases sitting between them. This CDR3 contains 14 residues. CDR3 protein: CAISAGTRSYEQYF. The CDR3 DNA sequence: TGTGCCATCAGCGCCGGGACACGGTCCTACGAGCAGTACTTC.

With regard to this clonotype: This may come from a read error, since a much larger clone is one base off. The CDR3 sequence: CARSPGLAVETQYF. The CDR3 region has the DNA TGTGCCCGCAGCCCGGGACTAGCGGTGGAGACCCAGTACTTC. V usage is TRBV7-9 and J usage is TRBJ2-5, with TRBD2 identical over 11 bases. CDR3 length: 14 amino acids. Germline V gene lookup returns CDR1 SEHNR and CDR2 FQNEAQ (reference sequence).

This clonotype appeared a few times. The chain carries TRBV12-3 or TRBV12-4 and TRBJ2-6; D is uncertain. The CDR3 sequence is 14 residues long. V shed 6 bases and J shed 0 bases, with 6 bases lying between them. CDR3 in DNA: TGTGCCAGCAGCTATCACTCTGGGGCCAACGTCCTGACTTTC. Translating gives CASSYHSGANVLTF.

The CDR3 sequence: CASSLAGSNAVDEQYF. CDR3 nucleotide sequence: TGCGCCAGCAGCTTGGCTGGGAGTAACGCCGTGGATGAGCAGTACTTC. The V gene is TRBV5-1, the J gene TRBJ2-7; D perhaps matches TRBD2 (5 bases). The CDR3 runs to 16 residues. Between the trimmed V and J ends, which lost 0 bases and 7 bases, there was a span of 20 bases. The germline CDR1 and CDR2 sequences are SGHRS and YFSETQ. Supplemented by reference TRBV5-1 and TRBJ2-7, the full variable domain reads KAGVTQTPRYLIKTRGQQVTLSCSPISGHRSVSWYQQTPGQGLQFLFEYFSETQRNKGNFPGRFSGRQFSNSRSEMNVSTLELGDSALYLCASSLAGSNAVDEQYFGPGTRLTVT.

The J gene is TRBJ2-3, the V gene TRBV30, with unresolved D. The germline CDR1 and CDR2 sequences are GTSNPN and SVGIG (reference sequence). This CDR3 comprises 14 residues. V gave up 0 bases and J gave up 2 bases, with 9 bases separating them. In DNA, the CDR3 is TGTGCCTGGAGTGTCGGGTTTACCACAGATACGCAGTATTTT. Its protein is CAWSVGFTTDTQYF.

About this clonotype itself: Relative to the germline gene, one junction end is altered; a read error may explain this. DNA for the CDR3: TGTTCCAGCGGTAAGGGGCAGAATACGCAGTATTTT. Translating gives CSSGKGQNTQYF. The V gene is TRBV7-3, the J gene TRBJ2-3; the D call may be TRBD1 or TRBD2 (5 bases each). The CDR3 spans 12 residues. Looked up from germline, CDR1 is SGHTA and CDR2 is FQGTGA.

The CDR3 sequence is CASSLDGQGSATNEKLFF. CDR3 coding DNA: TGTGCCAGCAGCTTAGACGGACAGGGGTCCGCAACTAATGAAAAACTGTTTTTT. The chain joins TRBV11-2 to TRBJ1-4; the match to TRBD1 covers 9 bases. The CDR3 has 18 amino acids. The junction had 5 bases not matched to a gene; V was cut back by 0 bases and J by 0 bases. The germline gives CDR1 SGHAT, CDR2 FQNNGV.

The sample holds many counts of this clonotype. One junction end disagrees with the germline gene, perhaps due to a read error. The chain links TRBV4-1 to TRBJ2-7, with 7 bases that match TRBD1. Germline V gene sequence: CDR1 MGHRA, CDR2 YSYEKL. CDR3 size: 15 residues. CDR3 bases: TGCGCCAGCAGTCAAGGGACAGACAAGGCCTACGAGCAGTACTTC. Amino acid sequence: CASSQGTDKAYEQYF.

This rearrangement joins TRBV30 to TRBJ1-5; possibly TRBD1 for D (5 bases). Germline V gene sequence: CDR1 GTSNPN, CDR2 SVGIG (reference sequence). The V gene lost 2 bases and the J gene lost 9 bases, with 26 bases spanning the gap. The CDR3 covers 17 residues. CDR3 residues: CAWSPSAGTGVRVPQHF. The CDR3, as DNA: TGTGCCTGGAGTCCCTCCGCTGGGACGGGCGTGAGGGTGCCCCAGCATTTT.

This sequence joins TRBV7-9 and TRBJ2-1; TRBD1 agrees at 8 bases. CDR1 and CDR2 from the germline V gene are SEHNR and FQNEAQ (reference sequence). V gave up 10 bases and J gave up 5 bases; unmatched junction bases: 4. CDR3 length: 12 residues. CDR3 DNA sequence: TGTGCCATTTTGGACAGGGACAATGAGCAGTTCTTC. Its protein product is CAILDRDNEQFF.

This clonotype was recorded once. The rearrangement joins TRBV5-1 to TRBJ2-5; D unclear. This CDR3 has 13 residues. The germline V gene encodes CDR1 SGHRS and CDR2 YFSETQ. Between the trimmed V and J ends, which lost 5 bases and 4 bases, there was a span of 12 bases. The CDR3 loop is CASSIGSVETQYF. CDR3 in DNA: TGCGCCAGCAGTATAGGTTCCGTAGAGACCCAGTACTTC.

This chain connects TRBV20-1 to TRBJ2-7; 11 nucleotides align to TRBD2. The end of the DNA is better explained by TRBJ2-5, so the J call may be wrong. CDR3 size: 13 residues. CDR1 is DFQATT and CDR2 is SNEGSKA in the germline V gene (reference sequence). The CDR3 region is CSARGLAEETQYF. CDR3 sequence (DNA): TGCAGTGCTAGGGGACTAGCGGAAGAGACCCAGTACTTC.

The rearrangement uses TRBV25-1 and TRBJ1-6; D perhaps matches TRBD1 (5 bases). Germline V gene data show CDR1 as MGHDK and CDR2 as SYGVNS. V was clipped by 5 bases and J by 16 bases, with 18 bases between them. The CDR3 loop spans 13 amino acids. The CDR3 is CASSSRGDGALHF. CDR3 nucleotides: TGTGCCAGCAGTTCCCGGGGGGATGGGGCACTCCACTTT.